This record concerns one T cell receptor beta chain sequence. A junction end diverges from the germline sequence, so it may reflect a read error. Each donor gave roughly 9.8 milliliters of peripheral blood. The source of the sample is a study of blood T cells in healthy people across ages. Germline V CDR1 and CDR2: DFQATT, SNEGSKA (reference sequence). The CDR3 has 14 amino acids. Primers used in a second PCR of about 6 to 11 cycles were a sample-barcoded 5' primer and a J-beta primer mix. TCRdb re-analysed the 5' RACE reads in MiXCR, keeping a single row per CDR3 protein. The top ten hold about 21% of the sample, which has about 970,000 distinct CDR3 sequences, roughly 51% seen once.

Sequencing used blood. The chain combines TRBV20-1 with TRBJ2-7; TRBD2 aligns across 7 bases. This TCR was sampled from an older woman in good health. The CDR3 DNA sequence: TGCAGTGCTAGAGATCTGGCGGGGGTCTACGAGCGGTACTTC. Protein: CSARDLAGVYERYF.